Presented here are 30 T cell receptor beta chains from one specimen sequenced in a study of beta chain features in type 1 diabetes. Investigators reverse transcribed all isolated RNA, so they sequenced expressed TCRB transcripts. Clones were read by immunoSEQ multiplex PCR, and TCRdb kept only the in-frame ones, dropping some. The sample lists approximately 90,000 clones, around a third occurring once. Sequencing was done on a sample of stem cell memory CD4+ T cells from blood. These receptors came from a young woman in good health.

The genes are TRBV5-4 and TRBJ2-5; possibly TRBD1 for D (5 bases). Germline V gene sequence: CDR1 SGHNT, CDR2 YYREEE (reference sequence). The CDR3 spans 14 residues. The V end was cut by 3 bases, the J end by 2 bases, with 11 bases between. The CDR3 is CASSSVKGQETQYF. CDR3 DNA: TGTGCCAGCAGCTCCGTAAAGGGGCAAGAGACCCAGTACTTC.

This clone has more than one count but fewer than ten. CDR3 DNA sequence: TGTGCCAGCCTGGTGGTAAGCGGCAATGAGCAGTTCTTC. Translating gives CASLVVSGNEQFF. The gene calls are TRBV2 and TRBJ2-1, with a tentative D call TRBD2 (5 bases). Germline lookup yields CDR1 SNHLY and CDR2 FYNNEI. CDR3 length: 13 amino acids. V dropped 8 bases and J dropped 6 bases, with 14 bases sitting between them.

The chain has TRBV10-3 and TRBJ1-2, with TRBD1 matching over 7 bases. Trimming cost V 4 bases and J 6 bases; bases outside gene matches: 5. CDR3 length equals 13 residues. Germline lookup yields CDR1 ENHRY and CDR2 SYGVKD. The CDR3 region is CAISAGQGDGYTF. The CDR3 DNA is TGTGCCATCAGTGCTGGGCAGGGGGATGGCTACACCTTC.

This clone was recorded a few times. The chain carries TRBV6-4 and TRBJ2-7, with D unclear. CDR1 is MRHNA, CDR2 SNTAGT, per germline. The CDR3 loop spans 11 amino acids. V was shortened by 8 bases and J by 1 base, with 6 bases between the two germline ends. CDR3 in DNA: TGTGCCAGCCCCACATCCTACGAGCAGTACTTC. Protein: CASPTSYEQYF.

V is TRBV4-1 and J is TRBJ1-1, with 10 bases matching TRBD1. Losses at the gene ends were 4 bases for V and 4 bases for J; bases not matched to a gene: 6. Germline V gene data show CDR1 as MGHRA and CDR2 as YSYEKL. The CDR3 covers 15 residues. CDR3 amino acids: CASSRPGQGSTEAFF. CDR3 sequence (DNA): TGCGCCAGCAGCCGCCCGGGACAGGGGTCCACTGAAGCTTTCTTT.

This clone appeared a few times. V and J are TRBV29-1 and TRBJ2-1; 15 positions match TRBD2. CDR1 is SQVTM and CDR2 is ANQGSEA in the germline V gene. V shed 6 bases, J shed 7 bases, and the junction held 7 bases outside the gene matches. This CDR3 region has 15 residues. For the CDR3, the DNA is TGCAGCGTAGGGGGACTAGCGGGAGGTACTAATGAGCAGTTCTTC. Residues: CSVGGLAGGTNEQFF.

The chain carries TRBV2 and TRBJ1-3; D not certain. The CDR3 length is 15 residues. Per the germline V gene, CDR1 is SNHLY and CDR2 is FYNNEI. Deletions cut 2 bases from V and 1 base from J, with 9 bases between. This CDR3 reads CASSELGVSGNTIYF. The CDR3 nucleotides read TGTGCCAGCAGTGAACTGGGAGTTTCTGGAAACACCATATATTTT.

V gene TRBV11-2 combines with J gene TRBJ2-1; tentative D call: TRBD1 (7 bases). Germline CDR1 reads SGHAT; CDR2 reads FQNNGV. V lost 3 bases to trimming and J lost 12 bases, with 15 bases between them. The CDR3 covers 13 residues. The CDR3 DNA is TGTGCCAGCAGCTTTTTAGGAGGGGGCTCGCAGTTCTTC. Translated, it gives CASSFLGGGSQFF.

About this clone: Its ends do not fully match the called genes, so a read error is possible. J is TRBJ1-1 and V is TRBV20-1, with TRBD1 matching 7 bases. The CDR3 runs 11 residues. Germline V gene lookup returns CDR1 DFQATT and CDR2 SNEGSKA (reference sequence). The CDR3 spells CSAQTGTVRDF. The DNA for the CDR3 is TGCAGTGCTCAGACCGGGACAGTACGTGACTTT.

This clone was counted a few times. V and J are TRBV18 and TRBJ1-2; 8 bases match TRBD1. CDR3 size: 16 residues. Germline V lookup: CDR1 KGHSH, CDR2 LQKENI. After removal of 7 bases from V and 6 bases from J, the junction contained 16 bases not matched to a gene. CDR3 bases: TGTGCCAGCTTCCCTGCTCGACAGGGGAGGAGGGATGGCTACACCTTC. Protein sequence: CASFPARQGRRDGYTF.

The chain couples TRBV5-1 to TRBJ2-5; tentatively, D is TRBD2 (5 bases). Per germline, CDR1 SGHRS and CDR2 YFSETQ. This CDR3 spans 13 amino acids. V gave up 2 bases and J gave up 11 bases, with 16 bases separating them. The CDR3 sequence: CASSFTESREQYF. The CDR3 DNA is TGCGCCAGCAGCTTCACGGAATCGAGGGAGCAGTACTTC.

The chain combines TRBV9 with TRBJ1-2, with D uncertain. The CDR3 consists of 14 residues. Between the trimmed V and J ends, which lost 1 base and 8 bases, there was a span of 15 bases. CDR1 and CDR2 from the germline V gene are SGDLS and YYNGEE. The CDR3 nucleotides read TGTGCCAGCAGCGTACCGTCCGACCTGCGGGGCTACACCTTC. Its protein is CASSVPSDLRGYTF.

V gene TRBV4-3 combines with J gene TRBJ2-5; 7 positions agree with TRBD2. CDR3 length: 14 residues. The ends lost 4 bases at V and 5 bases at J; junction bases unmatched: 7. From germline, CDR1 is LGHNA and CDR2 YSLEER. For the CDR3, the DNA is TGCGCCAGCAGCCGTCGGGGTAGCGGGGAGACCCAGTACTTC. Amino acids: CASSRRGSGETQYF.

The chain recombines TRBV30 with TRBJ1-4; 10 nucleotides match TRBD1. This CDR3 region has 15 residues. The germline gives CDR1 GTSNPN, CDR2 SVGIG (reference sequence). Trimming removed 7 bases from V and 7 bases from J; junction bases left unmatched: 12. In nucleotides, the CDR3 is TGTGCCTTCGATAGAGACAGGGGGCGATTTGAAAAACTGTTTTTT. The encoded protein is CAFDRDRGRFEKLFF.

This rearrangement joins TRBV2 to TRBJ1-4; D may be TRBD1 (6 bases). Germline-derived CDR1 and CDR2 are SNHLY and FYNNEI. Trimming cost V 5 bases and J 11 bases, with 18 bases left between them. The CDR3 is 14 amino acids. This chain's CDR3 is CASSFGQRLKKLFF. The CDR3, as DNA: TGTGCCAGCAGTTTCGGACAGAGATTGAAGAAACTGTTTTTT.

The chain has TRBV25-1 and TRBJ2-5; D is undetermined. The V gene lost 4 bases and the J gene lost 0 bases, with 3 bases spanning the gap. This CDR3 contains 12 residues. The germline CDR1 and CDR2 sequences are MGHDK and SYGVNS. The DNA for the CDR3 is TGTGCCAGCAGTGCTAACCAAGAGACCCAGTACTTC. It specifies CASSANQETQYF.

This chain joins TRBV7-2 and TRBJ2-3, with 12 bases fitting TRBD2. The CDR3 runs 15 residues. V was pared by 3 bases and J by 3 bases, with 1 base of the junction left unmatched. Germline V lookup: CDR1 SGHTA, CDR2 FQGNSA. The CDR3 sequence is CASSFTSGGTDTQYF. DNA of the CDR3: TGTGCCAGCAGCTTTACTAGCGGGGGGACAGATACGCAGTATTTT.

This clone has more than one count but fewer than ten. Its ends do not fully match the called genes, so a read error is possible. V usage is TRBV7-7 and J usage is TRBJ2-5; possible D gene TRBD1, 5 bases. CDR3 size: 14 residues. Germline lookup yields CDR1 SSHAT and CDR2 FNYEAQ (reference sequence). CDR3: CASSLSGFQETQYF. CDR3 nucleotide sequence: TGTGCTAGCAGCTTATCAGGGTTCCAAGAGACCCAGTACTTC.

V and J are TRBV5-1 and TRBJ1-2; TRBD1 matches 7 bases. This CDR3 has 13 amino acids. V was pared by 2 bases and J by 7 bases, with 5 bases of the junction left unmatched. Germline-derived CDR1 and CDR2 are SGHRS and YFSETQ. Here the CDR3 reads CASSLGGGFGYTF. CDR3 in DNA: TGCGCCAGCAGCTTAGGAGGGGGCTTTGGCTACACCTTC.

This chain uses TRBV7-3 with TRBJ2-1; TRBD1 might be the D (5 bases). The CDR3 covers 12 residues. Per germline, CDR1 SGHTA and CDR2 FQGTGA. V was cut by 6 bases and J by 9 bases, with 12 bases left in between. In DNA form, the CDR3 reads TGTGCCAGCAGTCTGGGGCGTAGTGAGCAGTTCTTC. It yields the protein CASSLGRSEQFF.

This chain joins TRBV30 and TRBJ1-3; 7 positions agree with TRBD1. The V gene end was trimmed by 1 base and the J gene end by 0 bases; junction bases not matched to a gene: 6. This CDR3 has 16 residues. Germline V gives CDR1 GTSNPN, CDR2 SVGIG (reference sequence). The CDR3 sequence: CAWSGGGRDSGNTIYF. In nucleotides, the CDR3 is TGTGCCTGGAGTGGAGGGGGCAGAGACTCTGGAAACACCATATATTTT.

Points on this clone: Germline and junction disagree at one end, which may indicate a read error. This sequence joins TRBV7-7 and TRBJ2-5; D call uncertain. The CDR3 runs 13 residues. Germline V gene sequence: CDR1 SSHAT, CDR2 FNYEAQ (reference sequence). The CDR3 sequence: CASSIFFQETQYF. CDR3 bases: TGTGCTAGCAGCATCTTTTTCCAAGAGACCCAGTACTTC.

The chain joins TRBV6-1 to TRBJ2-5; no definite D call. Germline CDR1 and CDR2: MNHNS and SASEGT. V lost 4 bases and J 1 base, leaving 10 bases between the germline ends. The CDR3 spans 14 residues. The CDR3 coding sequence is TGTGCCAGCAGTGTATGGCCCGCCCAAGAGACCCAGTACTTC. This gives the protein CASSVWPAQETQYF.

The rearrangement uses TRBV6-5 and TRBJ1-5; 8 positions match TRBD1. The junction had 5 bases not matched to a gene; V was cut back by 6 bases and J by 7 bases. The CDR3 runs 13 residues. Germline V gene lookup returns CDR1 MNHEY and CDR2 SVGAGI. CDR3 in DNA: TGTGCCAGCAGCCTGGACAGGGAACAGCCCCAGCATTTT. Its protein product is CASSLDREQPQHF.

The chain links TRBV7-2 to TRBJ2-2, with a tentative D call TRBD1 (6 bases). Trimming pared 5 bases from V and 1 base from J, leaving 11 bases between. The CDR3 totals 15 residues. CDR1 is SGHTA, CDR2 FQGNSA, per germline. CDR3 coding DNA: TGTGCCAGCAGCACCCGCAGGGGGAACACCGGGGAGCTGTTTTTT. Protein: CASSTRRGNTGELFF.

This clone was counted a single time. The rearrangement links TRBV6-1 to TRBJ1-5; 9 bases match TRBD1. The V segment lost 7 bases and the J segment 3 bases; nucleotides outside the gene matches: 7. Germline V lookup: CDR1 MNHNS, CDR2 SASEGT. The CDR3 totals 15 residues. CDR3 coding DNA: TGTGCCAGCATCCCGACAGGGGGGTTCAATCAGCCCCAGCATTTT. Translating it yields CASIPTGGFNQPQHF.

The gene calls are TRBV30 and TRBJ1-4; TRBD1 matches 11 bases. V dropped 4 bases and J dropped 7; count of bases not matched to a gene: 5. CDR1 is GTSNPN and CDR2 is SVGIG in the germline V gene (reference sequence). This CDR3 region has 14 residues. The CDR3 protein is CAWNGQGASEKLFF. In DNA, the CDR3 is TGTGCCTGGAATGGACAGGGGGCGAGTGAAAAACTGTTTTTT.

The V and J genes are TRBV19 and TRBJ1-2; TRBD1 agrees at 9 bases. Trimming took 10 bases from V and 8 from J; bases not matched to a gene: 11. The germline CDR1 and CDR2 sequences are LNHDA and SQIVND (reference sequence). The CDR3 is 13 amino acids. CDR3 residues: CATSRDREGGYTF. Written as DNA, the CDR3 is TGTGCCACGTCCCGGGACAGGGAAGGAGGCTACACCTTC.

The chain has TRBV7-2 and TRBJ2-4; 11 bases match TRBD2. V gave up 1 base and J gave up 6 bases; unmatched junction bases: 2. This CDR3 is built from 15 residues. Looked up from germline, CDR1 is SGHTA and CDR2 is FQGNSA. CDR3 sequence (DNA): TGTGCCAGCAGCTTAGTAGCGGGGGGGGGAAACATTCAGTACTTC. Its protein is CASSLVAGGGNIQYF.

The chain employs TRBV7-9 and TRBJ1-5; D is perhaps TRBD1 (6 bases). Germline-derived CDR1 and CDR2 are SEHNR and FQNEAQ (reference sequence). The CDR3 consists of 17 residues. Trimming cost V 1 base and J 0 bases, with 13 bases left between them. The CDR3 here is CASSLGAGAPSNQPQHF. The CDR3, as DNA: TGTGCCAGCAGCTTAGGGGCGGGGGCCCCTAGCAATCAGCCCCAGCATTTT.